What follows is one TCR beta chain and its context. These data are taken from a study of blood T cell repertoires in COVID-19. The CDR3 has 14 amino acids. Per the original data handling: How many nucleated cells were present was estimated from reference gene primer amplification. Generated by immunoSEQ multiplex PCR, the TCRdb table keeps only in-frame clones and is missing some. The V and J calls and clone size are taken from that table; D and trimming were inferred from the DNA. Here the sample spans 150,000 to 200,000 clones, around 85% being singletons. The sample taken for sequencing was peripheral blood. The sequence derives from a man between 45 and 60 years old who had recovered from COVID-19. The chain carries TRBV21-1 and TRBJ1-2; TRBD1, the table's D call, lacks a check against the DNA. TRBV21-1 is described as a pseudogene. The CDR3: CASSIRQASGGYTF. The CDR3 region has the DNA TGTGCCAGCAGCATCCGACAGGCTAGTGGTGGCTACACCTTC.